The 9 T cell receptor beta chains given below trace back to one sample, sequenced in a study of T cells after yellow fever vaccination. TCRdb independently ran MiXCR on the 5' RACE reads; one entry per CDR3 protein. The sample includes a few hundred thousand distinct CDR3 sequences, around 4.9% seen only once; the top ten take less than 3.5%. The specimen was CD4+ T cells sorted from PBMCs, collected on the day of the yellow fever booster vaccination. The receptors derive from a man aged 18-30 years who received the YFV17D yellow fever vaccine.

This clonotype was detected ten times or more. The J gene is TRBJ1-6, the V gene TRBV12-3 or TRBV12-4; weak D call: TRBD1 (5 bases). The V end lost 6 bases, the J end lost 10 bases, and 16 bases lay between the germline ends. The CDR3 is made up of 14 amino acids. The CDR3: CASRVGGPESPLHF. DNA of the CDR3: TGTGCCAGCAGAGTGGGGGGTCCGGAATCACCCCTCCACTTT.

This clonotype appeared a few times. The chain uses TRBV11-2 and TRBJ2-5; 8 bases line up with TRBD1. The length of the CDR3 is 14 residues. Trimming at V came to 6 bases and at J to 5 bases, leaving 8 bases not matched to a gene. Germline CDR1 is SGHAT and CDR2 is FQNNGV. The CDR3 region has the DNA TGTGCCAGCAGGTCGAACAGGGGGAGGGAGACCCAGTACTTC. It is translated as CASRSNRGRETQYF.

This clonotype was found many times. V gene TRBV9 combines with J gene TRBJ1-3; no definite D call. Trimming took off 4 bases at V and 1 base at J, with 12 bases between the two ends. Germline CDR1 reads SGDLS; CDR2 reads YYNGEE. This CDR3 is built from 15 residues. The chain's CDR3 is CASSKDLSSGNTIYF. The CDR3, as DNA: TGTGCCAGCAGCAAGGACCTGTCTTCTGGAAACACCATATATTTT.

This chain connects TRBV18 to TRBJ2-3; 8 nucleotides agree with TRBD2. V lost 5 bases and J lost 1; bases outside the gene matches: 8. The CDR3 spans 16 residues. CDR1 and CDR2 (germline): KGHSH, LQKENI. The CDR3 sequence is CASSTYGGGRTDTQYF. CDR3 coding DNA: TGTGCCAGCTCAACCTATGGCGGGGGGCGCACAGATACGCAGTATTTT.

This clonotype came up a few times. J is TRBJ1-5 and V is TRBV20-1, with 8 bases matching TRBD1. V lost 3 bases and J lost 9; bases outside the gene matches: 7. Germline CDR1 reads DFQATT; CDR2 reads SNEGSKA (reference sequence). The CDR3 is 13 amino acids. The CDR3 here is CSASFQGARPQHF. The CDR3 coding sequence is TGCAGTGCTAGCTTCCAGGGGGCGCGGCCCCAGCATTTT.

The chain joins TRBV20-1 to TRBJ2-1; 10 nucleotides align to TRBD1. Germline-derived CDR1 and CDR2 are DFQATT and SNEGSKA (reference sequence). The CDR3 runs to 15 residues. Germline trimming cut 6 bases from V and 8 bases from J; bases unmatched to any gene: 13. The CDR3 nucleotides are TGCAGTGCGGCAAGGGGACAGGGGAGCAGCGATGAGCAGTTCTTC. Its protein product is CSAARGQGSSDEQFF.

CDR3 bases: TGCAGTGCTAACCCCGACGTAAACTATGGCTACACCTTC. This translates into CSANPDVNYGYTF. The V call is TRBV20-1, the J call TRBJ1-2; D is undetermined. V was shortened by 4 bases and J by 2 bases, with 11 bases between the two germline ends. CDR1 and CDR2 (germline): DFQATT, SNEGSKA (reference sequence). This CDR3 is built from 13 residues.

The chain links TRBV20-1 to TRBJ2-7; perhaps TRBD1 as D (5 bases). The V gene's germline CDR1 is DFQATT and CDR2 SNEGSKA (reference sequence). Trimming stripped 7 bases from V and 0 bases from J, with 16 bases between. CDR3 length: 14 amino acids. The CDR3 sequence is CSGLTRRDSYEQYF. CDR3 DNA sequence: TGCAGTGGCCTAACCCGCAGGGACTCCTACGAGCAGTACTTC.

This clonotype was found many times. The J gene is TRBJ2-3, the V gene TRBV20-1; 10 bases match TRBD1. The CDR3 runs 13 residues. The germline V gene encodes CDR1 DFQATT and CDR2 SNEGSKA (reference sequence). J was trimmed by 3 bases and V by 6 bases; bases with no gene match: 3. The DNA of the CDR3 is TGCAGTGCCCGGGGACAGGGGACAGATACGCAGTATTTT. Protein sequence: CSARGQGTDTQYF.